The 24 T cell receptor beta chains reported below all come from one sample, sequenced in a study of PD-1 blockade in mismatch repair-deficient tumors (dated by TCRdb to 2016 to 2017). The method behind the library was the immunoSEQ multiplex PCR assay. TCRdb carries this immuneACCESS record with in-frame sequences only. Its versions omit some clonotypes, under half of them owing to an unresolved V gene in the studies checked, with the rest unexplained. For this sample there are 60,000 to 75,000 clones; about nine tenths appear just once. About 15% of the sample belongs to the ten largest clones. Material: peripheral blood, obtained 52 weeks after starting pembrolizumab. All receptors derive from an adult with mismatch repair-deficient cancer.

This clone was seen a few times. V usage is TRBV18 and J usage is TRBJ2-1; 9 bases agree with TRBD1. Germline V gives CDR1 KGHSH, CDR2 LQKENI. The trim removed 3 bases at V and 1 base at J, leaving 1 base unmatched. This CDR3 has 15 residues. CDR3 protein: CASSPTGGSYNEQFF. As DNA, the CDR3 is TGTGCCAGCTCACCGACAGGGGGATCCTACAATGAGCAGTTCTTC.

This clone was recorded only once. This chain connects TRBV10-3 to TRBJ2-3; D might be TRBD2 (6 bases). Germline assignment: CDR1 ENHRY and CDR2 SYGVKD. V was shortened by 4 bases and J by 4 bases, with 24 bases between the two germline ends. This CDR3 has 18 amino acids. This CDR3 is CAISGGVGQSQISDTQYF. The CDR3 nucleotides are TGTGCCATCAGTGGGGGGGTTGGCCAGTCGCAAATCTCAGATACGCAGTATTTT.

The chain employs TRBV6-5 and TRBJ2-2; the D is unclear. There are 15 residues in the CDR3. The V end was cut by 2 bases, the J end by 2 bases, with 9 bases between. Germline values: CDR1 MNHEY, CDR2 SVGAGI. The CDR3 here is CASSYSTSNTGELFF. The CDR3 coding sequence is TGTGCCAGCAGTTACAGCACCAGTAACACCGGGGAGCTGTTTTTT.

The chain recombines TRBV5-1 with TRBJ2-7; TRBD1 agrees at 7 bases. V lost 7 bases and J lost 2; bases outside the gene matches: 12. From germline, CDR1 is SGHRS and CDR2 YFSETQ. The CDR3 contains 15 residues. DNA of the CDR3: TGCGCCAGCTCCCCAGGGGGAGCCGCCACCTACGAGCAGTACTTC. Residues: CASSPGGAATYEQYF.

The chain employs TRBV11-2 and TRBJ1-2, with TRBD1 identical over 11 bases. The ends lost 4 bases at V and 4 bases at J; junction bases unmatched: 11. The CDR3 has 17 amino acids. In germline, CDR1 is SGHAT, CDR2 FQNNGV. The CDR3 DNA is TGTGCCAGCAGCTCACTTACCGGACAGGGGGCAATCTATGGCTACACCTTC. Amino acid sequence: CASSSLTGQGAIYGYTF. The whole variable domain, filled in from reference TRBV11-2 and TRBJ1-2, reads EAGVAQSPRYKIIEKRQSVAFWCNPISGHATLYWYQQILGQGPKLLIQFQNNGVVDDSQLPKDRFSAERLKGVDSTLKIQPAKLEDSAVYLCASSSLTGQGAIYGYTFGSGTRLTVV.

This chain uses TRBV7-3 with TRBJ2-1; D unclear. From germline, CDR1 is SGHTA and CDR2 FQGTGA. The CDR3 covers 16 residues. The germline V and J ends were trimmed by 0 bases and 1 base, with 10 bases remaining between them. Here the CDR3 reads CASSLTSGKSYNEQFF. As DNA, the CDR3 is TGTGCCAGCAGCTTAACGTCAGGTAAATCCTACAATGAGCAGTTCTTC.

The chain is built from TRBV5-1 and TRBJ2-1; unclear D gene. V was pared by 2 bases and J by 7 bases, with 4 bases between. This CDR3 has 11 amino acids. Germline V CDR1 and CDR2: SGHRS, YFSETQ. The CDR3 sequence is CASSFANEQFF. CDR3 nucleotides: TGCGCCAGCAGCTTTGCGAATGAGCAGTTCTTC.

The V call is TRBV4-2, the J call TRBJ2-5; TRBD2 agrees at 11 bases. Germline CDR1 and CDR2: LGHNA and YNFKEQ. CDR3 size: 16 residues. V shed 1 base and J 1 base; nucleotides not matched to a gene: 2. CDR3 in DNA: TGTGCCAGCAGCCAAGTCGGACTAGCGGGCCAAGAGACCCAGTACTTC. Its translation: CASSQVGLAGQETQYF.

Only a few counts were recorded for this clone. The V and J genes are TRBV6-1 and TRBJ2-1; TRBD2 matches 7 bases. The CDR3 consists of 13 residues. V shed 11 bases, J shed 8 bases, and the junction held 12 bases outside the gene matches. The V gene's germline CDR1 is MNHNS and CDR2 SASEGT. CDR3: CAGEGPPDDEQFF. Written as DNA, the CDR3 is TGTGCCGGGGAGGGACCCCCCGACGATGAGCAGTTCTTC.

J is TRBJ2-7 and V is TRBV5-1, with D tentatively TRBD1 or TRBD2 (5 bases each). The V and J ends lost 4 bases and 5 bases respectively, with 19 bases between them. The length of the CDR3 is 15 residues. Per germline, CDR1 SGHRS and CDR2 YFSETQ. The CDR3: CASSLDGGRGHEQYF. DNA of the CDR3: TGCGCCAGCAGCCTGGATGGGGGAAGGGGCCACGAGCAGTACTTC.

V usage is TRBV6-5 and J usage is TRBJ2-5; D gene ambiguous. Trimming took 0 bases from V and 5 from J, leaving 13 bases between them. Germline V gene sequence: CDR1 MNHEY, CDR2 SVGAGI. The CDR3 runs to 15 residues. Here the CDR3 reads CASSYSTLGWETQYF. CDR3 nucleotides: TGTGCCAGCAGTTACTCGACTTTGGGGTGGGAGACCCAGTACTTC.

The gene calls are TRBV19 and TRBJ2-1; D uncertain. The V end was cut by 7 bases, the J end by 0 bases, with 16 bases between. This CDR3 has 16 amino acids. CDR1 LNHDA and CDR2 SQIVND come from the germline V gene (reference sequence). The CDR3 region has the DNA TGTGCCAGTACACTTTCTGGGTACAGCTCCTACAATGAGCAGTTCTTC. This translates into CASTLSGYSSYNEQFF.

CDR3 bases: TGTGCCTGGAGTGGGGCTAGCGGGAATCGGGATACGCAGTATTTT. This sequence encodes CAWSGASGNRDTQYF. The V call is TRBV30, the J call TRBJ2-3, with 9 nucleotides matching TRBD2. The length of the CDR3 is 15 residues. The V segment lost 1 base and the J segment 6 bases; nucleotides outside the gene matches: 8. Germline CDR1 reads GTSNPN; CDR2 reads SVGIG (reference sequence).

The V call is TRBV5-1, the J call TRBJ2-7; TRBD2 agrees at 11 bases. V lost 0 bases, J lost 3 bases, and 2 bases stayed unmatched. CDR3 length equals 15 residues. Per the germline V gene, CDR1 is SGHRS and CDR2 is YFSETQ. The CDR3 is CASSLVAGGDYEQYF. For the CDR3, the DNA is TGCGCCAGCAGCTTGGTAGCGGGAGGGGACTACGAGCAGTACTTC.

This sequence joins TRBV4-1 and TRBJ1-2; 11 bases fit TRBD1. The J segment lost 7 bases and the V segment lost 0 bases, leaving 13 bases of the junction unmatched. The CDR3 length is 18 residues. The germline gives CDR1 MGHRA, CDR2 YSYEKL. CDR3 nucleotides: TGCGCCAGCAGCCAAGATCTTAGGACAGGGGGCGCCGAAAGTGGCTACACCTTC. Amino acid sequence: CASSQDLRTGGAESGYTF.

V gene TRBV9 combines with J gene TRBJ2-7, with TRBD2 matching 9 bases. The CDR3 is 14 residues long. J gave up 6 bases and V 1 base, and 5 bases lay outside the gene matches. Germline V lookup: CDR1 SGDLS, CDR2 YYNGEE. The CDR3 region is CASSVIARGGEQYF. The CDR3 bases are TGTGCCAGCAGCGTAATAGCGCGGGGGGGCGAGCAGTACTTC.

DNA for the CDR3: TGTGCCATCAGTGAGTCCGGACAGGGGGCCTACAATGAGCAGTTCTTC. The encoded protein is CAISESGQGAYNEQFF. J is TRBJ2-1 and V is TRBV10-3; 10 nucleotides align to TRBD1. Germline-derived CDR1 and CDR2 are ENHRY and SYGVKD. This CDR3 contains 16 residues. The J segment lost 2 bases and the V segment lost 0 bases, leaving 1 base of the junction unmatched.

This clone has only one observation. The chain is built from TRBV30 and TRBJ2-7; perhaps TRBD1 as D (5 bases). The CDR3 covers 11 residues. Germline CDR1 is GTSNPN and CDR2 is SVGIG (reference sequence). V gave up 4 bases and J gave up 3 bases, with 7 bases separating them. This CDR3 is CAWTQGYEQYF. Written as DNA, the CDR3 is TGTGCCTGGACTCAGGGCTACGAGCAGTACTTC.

This clone has only a few counts. The gene calls are TRBV28 and TRBJ2-7, with a tentative D call TRBD1 (5 bases). V dropped 10 bases and J dropped 1 base, with 11 bases sitting between them. Germline assignment: CDR1 MDHEN and CDR2 SYDVKM. CDR3 size: 12 residues. The CDR3 DNA follows: TGTGCCACGAGCCCAGGGTCCTACGAGCAGTACTTC. Translating gives CATSPGSYEQYF.

The chain has TRBV27 and TRBJ2-5; TRBD2 is a possible D gene (5 bases). Germline CDR1 is MNHEY and CDR2 is SMNVEV (reference sequence). V was pared by 3 bases and J by 1 base, with 12 bases between. This CDR3 has 15 residues. DNA of the CDR3: TGTGCCAGCAGTTTTGAGGGCGCGGCCCAAGAGACCCAGTACTTC. It is translated as CASSFEGAAQETQYF.

The V and J genes are TRBV7-9 and TRBJ2-1; 12 nucleotides agree with TRBD2. The germline V gene has CDR1 SEHNR and CDR2 FQNEAQ (reference sequence). This CDR3 region has 15 residues. V lost 10 bases to trimming and J lost 8 bases; unmatched junction nucleotides: 12. CDR3 loop: CATVSRTSGTHEQFF. Written as DNA, the CDR3 is TGTGCCACCGTTTCGCGGACTAGCGGGACACATGAGCAGTTCTTC.

The V gene is TRBV28, the J gene TRBJ2-7; D is unresolved. V was pared by 5 bases and J by 6 bases, with 11 bases between. Germline CDR1 reads MDHEN; CDR2 reads SYDVKM. The CDR3 totals 12 residues. The CDR3 loop is CASSPRSSEQYF. The CDR3 region has the DNA TGTGCCAGCAGTCCCCGGAGTAGCGAGCAGTACTTC.

J is TRBJ2-7 and V is TRBV27, with a weak D call TRBD2 (5 bases). Between the trimmed V and J ends, which lost 1 base and 0 bases, there was a span of 10 bases. CDR1 is MNHEY, CDR2 SMNVEV, per germline (reference sequence). CDR3 length: 15 residues. This CDR3 reads CASSLYGESSYEQYF. The CDR3 nucleotides are TGTGCCAGCAGTTTATACGGGGAGAGCTCCTACGAGCAGTACTTC.

V is TRBV6-6 and J is TRBJ1-1; no clear D gene. Germline V gene sequence: CDR1 MNHNY, CDR2 SVGAGI (reference sequence). Trimming shortened V by 0 bases and J by 3 bases, and 14 bases separated the two germline ends. The CDR3 has 16 residues. The CDR3 DNA is TGTGCCAGCAGTTACTCGAGGTCCGGGTTGGACACTGAAGCTTTCTTT. Translated, it gives CASSYSRSGLDTEAFF.